The 27 T cell receptor beta chains below were found in one sample sequenced in a study of blood T cell repertoires in COVID-19 (dated by TCRdb to between 2020 and 2021). To prepare the library, the immunoSEQ multiplex PCR assay was applied. TCRdb took over this immuneACCESS table, retaining in-frame rearrangements with V and J assigned. Such tables are incomplete; in checked studies, under half of the missing clones stem from an unresolved V gene, and the remainder is unexplained. This sample comprises around 260,000 clones, about nine tenths of them detected only once. Approximately 0.85% of the sample is held by the ten biggest clonotypes. The sequencing sample was made of peripheral blood. These receptors were obtained from a woman aged 35 to 49 who had recovered from COVID-19.

The chain recombines TRBV7-6 with TRBJ1-2; D might be TRBD1 (6 bases). The CDR3 loop spans 14 amino acids. Germline CDR1 reads SGHVS; CDR2 reads FNYEAQ. V lost 4 bases to trimming and J lost 4 bases, with 13 bases between them. As DNA, the CDR3 is TGTGCCAGCAGCTCCCAGACAGGCGGCTATGGCTACACCTTC. Encoded protein: CASSSQTGGYGYTF.

V usage is TRBV7-2 and J usage is TRBJ1-5; D is ambiguous. Germline assignment: CDR1 SGHTA and CDR2 FQGNSA. The ends were cut back, 4 bases at V and 6 bases at J, with 16 bases in the middle. The CDR3 consists of 15 residues. In DNA form, the CDR3 reads TGTGCCAGCAGCTCCGCGGAGGGTCTAAGTCAGCCCCAGCATTTT. This encodes CASSSAEGLSQPQHF.

The V gene is TRBV19, the J gene TRBJ1-1; D remains ambiguous. The V gene's germline CDR1 is LNHDA and CDR2 SQIVND (reference sequence). Trimming took off 7 bases at V and 1 base at J, with 13 bases between the two ends. CDR3 length: 14 residues. The CDR3 here is CASTMVGGNTEAFF. DNA of the CDR3: TGTGCCAGTACTATGGTCGGCGGGAACACTGAAGCTTTCTTT. Full variable domain (missing parts from reference TRBV19 and TRBJ1-1): DGGITQSPKYLFRKEGQNVTLSCEQNLNHDAMYWYRQDPGQGLRLIYYSQIVNDFQKGDIAEGYSVSREKKESFPLTVTSAQKNPTAFYLCASTMVGGNTEAFFGQGTRLTVV.

The chain is built from TRBV6-2 or TRBV6-3 and TRBJ2-7; possibly TRBD2 for D (6 bases). In germline, CDR1 is MNHEY, CDR2 SVGEGT. The V and J ends lost 6 bases and 2 bases respectively, with 26 bases between them. The CDR3 length is 18 residues. The CDR3 loop is CASSLGGKISGHPYEQYF. In nucleotides, the CDR3 is TGTGCCAGCAGCTTGGGTGGTAAGATAAGCGGGCACCCCTACGAGCAGTACTTC.

The chain employs TRBV4-1 and TRBJ2-7, with 13 bases that match TRBD2. J gave up 3 bases and V 1 base, and 9 bases lay outside the gene matches. This CDR3 region has 18 residues. CDR1 and CDR2 from the germline V gene are MGHRA and YSYEKL. The CDR3 region is CASSQVGLAGNSIYEQYF. The DNA for the CDR3 is TGCGCCAGCAGCCAAGTGGGACTAGCGGGAAATAGTATCTACGAGCAGTACTTC.

This sequence joins TRBV9 and TRBJ2-5; possibly TRBD2 for D (5 bases). V was clipped by 4 bases and J by 5 bases, with 12 bases between them. CDR3 size: 13 residues. CDR1 and CDR2 (germline): SGDLS, YYNGEE. The CDR3 DNA sequence: TGTGCCAGCAGCCCAGGACCTAGCGAGACCCAGTACTTC. Protein product: CASSPGPSETQYF.

The rearrangement joins TRBV19 to TRBJ2-1; no clear D gene. The CDR3 sequence is 15 residues long. V lost 7 bases to trimming and J lost 2 bases, with 15 bases between them. CDR1 is LNHDA, CDR2 SQIVND, per germline (reference sequence). The DNA of the CDR3 is TGTGCCAGTAAACCACGAGGCAACACCTACAATGAGCAGTTCTTC. Amino acids: CASKPRGNTYNEQFF.

There are a few counts of this clone. The chain employs TRBV4-1 and TRBJ2-3; 13 bases match TRBD2. From germline, CDR1 is MGHRA and CDR2 YSYEKL. The CDR3 has 16 amino acids. Germline trimming cut 2 bases from V and 5 bases from J; bases unmatched to any gene: 4. CDR3 in DNA: TGCGCCAGCAGCCAATCCGGACTAGCGGGAGTAGATACGCAGTATTTT. It encodes CASSQSGLAGVDTQYF.

V and J are TRBV12-5 and TRBJ1-1; D unclear. V was cut by 0 bases and J by 8 bases, with 10 bases left in between. Germline V gene sequence: CDR1 LGHNT, CDR2 FRNRAP. The CDR3 runs to 13 residues. CDR3 DNA sequence: TGTGCTAGTGGTTTGGTGGGCTACTCCGAAGCTTTCTTT. It encodes CASGLVGYSEAFF.

This clone appeared a single time. The chain links TRBV9 to TRBJ2-3; 14 nucleotides agree with TRBD2. This CDR3 contains 18 residues. With 4 bases clipped from V and 1 base from J, the junction kept 8 bases outside the gene matches. Germline V gene sequence: CDR1 SGDLS, CDR2 YYNGEE. CDR3 sequence (DNA): TGTGCCAGCAGCCCGGGACTAGCGGGAGATGCGGGCACAGATACGCAGTATTTT. Translating gives CASSPGLAGDAGTDTQYF.

V usage is TRBV2 and J usage is TRBJ2-1; TRBD2 agrees at 11 bases. Losses at the gene ends were 6 bases for V and 1 base for J; bases not matched to a gene: 5. Germline V gene lookup returns CDR1 SNHLY and CDR2 FYNNEI. The CDR3 extends over 16 amino acids. For the CDR3, the DNA is TGTGCCAGCAGACTAGCGGGAGAGATTTCCTACAATGAGCAGTTCTTC. This translates into CASRLAGEISYNEQFF.

As DNA, the CDR3 is TGTGCCAGCAGCGCGAGACAGGGGGACAGTTTTGTAGACACCATATATTTT. Translated, it gives CASSARQGDSFVDTIYF. V is TRBV9 and J is TRBJ1-3; 9 bases fit TRBD1. The germline gives CDR1 SGDLS, CDR2 YYNGEE. This CDR3 comprises 17 residues. Trimming at V came to 3 bases and at J to 8 bases, leaving 15 bases not matched to a gene.

The chain uses TRBV27 and TRBJ2-2; 7 bases map to TRBD1. This CDR3 is 15 amino acids long. Germline lookup yields CDR1 MNHEY and CDR2 SMNVEV (reference sequence). Losses at the gene ends were 6 bases for V and 1 base for J; bases not matched to a gene: 5. The CDR3 DNA reads TGTGCCAGCAGAAAACAGGGGTTGAACACCGGGGAGCTGTTTTTT. Protein product: CASRKQGLNTGELFF.

This rearrangement joins TRBV21-1 to TRBJ2-7; the table calls TRBD2, which could not be checked here. TRBV21-1 is a known pseudogene. This CDR3 has 18 amino acids. The CDR3, as DNA: TGTGCCAGCAGCAAAGCGCGAGACTGTACTACCTCCTCCTACGAGCAGTACTTC. Amino acid sequence: CASSKARDCTTSSYEQYF.

The chain joins TRBV21-1 to TRBJ2-2; the table names TRBD2, a call not compared with the DNA. TRBV21-1 is reported as a pseudogene. CDR3 length equals 18 residues. CDR3 region: CASSKSTSGDPNTGELFF. In DNA, the CDR3 is TGTGCCAGCAGCAAATCGACTAGCGGGGATCCGAACACCGGGGAGCTGTTTTTT.

This chain joins TRBV7-2 and TRBJ1-1; 9 bases fit TRBD1. Germline CDR1 SGHTA, CDR2 FQGNSA. This CDR3 has 15 residues. V was pared by 4 bases and J by 3 bases, with 6 bases of the junction left unmatched. CDR3 protein: CASSSHRGQDTEAFF. CDR3 coding DNA: TGTGCCAGCAGCTCCCACAGGGGGCAGGACACTGAAGCTTTCTTT.

This chain links TRBV19 with TRBJ2-3; no clear D gene. V lost 1 base and J lost 4, with 9 bases in between. CDR1 and CDR2 (germline): LNHDA, SQIVND (reference sequence). This CDR3 is 14 amino acids long. CDR3 bases: TGTGCCAGTAGTATAGCCCCCAGCGCAGATACGCAGTATTTT. It codes for CASSIAPSADTQYF.

The chain recombines TRBV5-1 with TRBJ2-5; perhaps TRBD1 as D (6 bases). The CDR3 runs to 15 residues. The ends were cut back, 1 base at V and 4 bases at J, with 14 bases in the middle. CDR1 is SGHRS and CDR2 is YFSETQ in the germline V gene. The chain's CDR3 is CASSLNIGGRETQYF. The CDR3 nucleotides are TGCGCCAGCAGCTTGAACATTGGGGGCCGAGAGACCCAGTACTTC.

The DNA for the CDR3 is TGTGCCAGCAGTGACCAGATATACGAGCAGTACTTC. Its translation is CASSDQIYEQYF. This sequence joins TRBV2 and TRBJ2-7; D gene unclear. V lost 3 bases, J lost 4 bases, and 7 bases lay in between. CDR1 is SNHLY, CDR2 FYNNEI, per germline. The CDR3 has 12 amino acids.

Only one count was recorded for this clone. This rearrangement joins TRBV28 to TRBJ1-5; D perhaps matches TRBD1 (6 bases). The ends were cut back, 5 bases at V and 1 base at J, with 12 bases in the middle. Germline CDR1 MDHEN, CDR2 SYDVKM. The CDR3 contains 15 residues. CDR3 bases: TGTGCCAGCAGTCCCCATGGGGGCAGCAATCAGCCCCAGCATTTT. Translated: CASSPHGGSNQPQHF. Full variable domain (rest looked up from reference TRBV28 and TRBJ1-5): DVKVTQSSRYLVKRTGEKVFLECVQDMDHENMFWYRQDPGLGLRLIYFSYDVKMKEKGDIPEGYSVSREKKERFSLILESASTNQTSMYLCASSPHGGSNQPQHFGDGTRLSIL.

The rearrangement uses TRBV19 and TRBJ2-7; D remains unclear. Between the trimmed V and J ends, which lost 7 bases and 0 bases, there was a span of 7 bases. This CDR3 has 12 amino acids. Germline assignment: CDR1 LNHDA and CDR2 SQIVND (reference sequence). CDR3 bases: TGTGCCAGTATGTCGGGCTCCTACGAGCAGTACTTC. This translates into CASMSGSYEQYF.

The CDR3 region is CASSPPQSPLHF. The CDR3 coding sequence is TGTGCCAGCTCACCACCCCAATCACCCCTCCACTTT. The V and J genes are TRBV18 and TRBJ1-6; the D is unclear. The germline gives CDR1 KGHSH, CDR2 LQKENI. This CDR3 spans 12 amino acids. Trimming pared 0 bases from V and 10 bases from J, leaving 4 bases between.

The chain joins TRBV21-1 to TRBJ2-7; TRBD2 was called by the table and not checked on the DNA. TRBV21-1 is a pseudogene locus. The CDR3 is 17 amino acids. The CDR3 spells CASSKESSASGTYEQYF. The CDR3, as DNA: TGTGCCAGCAGCAAAGAGTCCTCGGCTAGCGGCACTTACGAGCAGTACTTC.

The rearrangement links TRBV30 to TRBJ1-5; a weak D match, TRBD1 (5 bases). Trimming left V 2 bases short and J 7 bases short, with 12 bases between. The CDR3 contains 13 residues. CDR1 and CDR2 from the germline V gene are GTSNPN and SVGIG (reference sequence). In nucleotides, the CDR3 is TGTGCCTGGAGTCCTACATGGGGCCAGCCCCAGCATTTT. Amino acids: CAWSPTWGQPQHF.

The chain couples TRBV9 to TRBJ2-7, with D tentatively TRBD2 (7 bases). The CDR3 is 13 amino acids. The V gene's germline CDR1 is SGDLS and CDR2 YYNGEE. The V end was cut by 6 bases, the J end by 4 bases, with 14 bases between. CDR3 residues: CASKGEGGYEQYF. In nucleotides, the CDR3 is TGTGCCAGCAAGGGGGAGGGAGGTTACGAGCAGTACTTC. The variable domain in full, completed from reference TRBV9 and TRBJ2-7, reads DSGVTQTPKHLITATGQRVTLRCSPRSGDLSVYWYQQSLDQGLQFLIQYYNGEERAKGNILERFSAQQFPDLHSELNLSSLELGDSALYFCASKGEGGYEQYFGPGTRLTVT.

This chain connects TRBV2 to TRBJ2-5; maybe TRBD2 (6 bases). V lost 6 bases and J lost 2, with 16 bases in between. Germline V gene lookup returns CDR1 SNHLY and CDR2 FYNNEI. The CDR3 consists of 15 residues. The CDR3 DNA sequence: TGTGCCAGCAGGGACTCGGGACTCCAACAAGAGACCCAGTACTTC. This sequence encodes CASRDSGLQQETQYF.

This clone appeared a single time. Other DNA sequences in the sample encode the same CDR3. The V call is TRBV5-1, the J call TRBJ1-1; no firm D call. The CDR3 length is 13 residues. CDR1 SGHRS and CDR2 YFSETQ come from the germline V gene. The ends were cut back, 0 bases at V and 1 base at J, with 4 bases in the middle. CDR3 region: CASSLDRNTEAFF. The CDR3 coding sequence is TGCGCCAGCAGCTTGGACAGGAACACTGAAGCTTTCTTT.